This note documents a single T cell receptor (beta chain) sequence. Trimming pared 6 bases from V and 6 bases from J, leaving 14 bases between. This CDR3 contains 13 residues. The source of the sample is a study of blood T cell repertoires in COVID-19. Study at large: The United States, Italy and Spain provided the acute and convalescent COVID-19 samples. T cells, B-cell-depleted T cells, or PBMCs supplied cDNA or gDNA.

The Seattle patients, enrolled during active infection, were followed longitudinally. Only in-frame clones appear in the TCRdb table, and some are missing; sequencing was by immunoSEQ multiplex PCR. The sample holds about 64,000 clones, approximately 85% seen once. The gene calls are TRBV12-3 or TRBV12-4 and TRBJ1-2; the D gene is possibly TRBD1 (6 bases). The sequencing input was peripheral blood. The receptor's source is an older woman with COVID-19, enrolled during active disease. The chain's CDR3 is CASRTAGVDGYTF. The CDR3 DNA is TGTGCCAGCAGAACCGCAGGGGTGGATGGCTACACCTTC.